This TCR beta chain emerged from a study of cytomegalovirus exposure and HLA in healthy donors. The V end lost 3 bases, the J end lost 5 bases, and 11 bases lay between the germline ends. The CDR3 contains 13 residues. Germline loops: CDR1 SGHNT, CDR2 YENEEA. PCR primers comprised 60 Vbeta and 13 Jbeta primers. Sequenced by immunoSEQ multiplex PCR; TCRdb stores in-frame clones only, minus some. Of around 140,000 clones detected, 65% to 80% appear once; the ten largest clones hold approximately 6.8%. Sequenced input: PBMCs. This TCR was sampled from a man aged 25 to 40 in good health and CMV-seronegative. The rearrangement links TRBV11-3 to TRBJ2-7; maybe TRBD2 (6 bases). The CDR3: CASSLGEVNEQYF. In nucleotides, the CDR3 is TGTGCCAGCAGCTTGGGGGAGGTCAACGAGCAGTACTTC.